Listed here is a single TCR beta chain. The CDR3 spans 13 residues. Germline V gene lookup returns CDR1 KGHDR and CDR2 SFDVKD. Trimming cost V 3 bases and J 7 bases, with 8 bases left between them. TCRdb's copy holds only in-frame clones and misses some; the assay was immunoSEQ multiplex PCR. The data contain 130,000 to 150,000 clones, almost 90% of them seen just once; the ten biggest clones take up about 2.3%. This entry is derived from a study of blood T cell repertoires in COVID-19. The overall study: Samples came from the United States, Italy and Spain, spanning acute and convalescent COVID-19. The cDNA or gDNA used as material had been derived from T cells, B-cell-depleted T cells, or PBMCs.

The chain uses TRBV24-1 and TRBJ1-4; D unclear. The receptor comes from a human donor in a cohort sampled during active COVID-19. Sequencing was performed on peripheral blood. The CDR3 protein is CATSDRRFEKLFF. CDR3 DNA: TGTGCCACCAGTGATAGGAGGTTTGAAAAACTGTTTTTT.